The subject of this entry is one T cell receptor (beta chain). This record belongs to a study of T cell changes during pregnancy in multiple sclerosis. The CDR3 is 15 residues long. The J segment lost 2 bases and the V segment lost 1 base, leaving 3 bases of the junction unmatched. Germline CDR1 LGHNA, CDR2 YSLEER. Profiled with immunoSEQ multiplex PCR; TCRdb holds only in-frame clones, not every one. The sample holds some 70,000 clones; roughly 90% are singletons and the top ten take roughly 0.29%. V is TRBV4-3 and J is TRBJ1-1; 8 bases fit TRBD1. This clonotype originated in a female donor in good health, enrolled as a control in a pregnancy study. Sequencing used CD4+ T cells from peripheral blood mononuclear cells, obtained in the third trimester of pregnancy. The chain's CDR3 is CASSQAGTGNTEAFF. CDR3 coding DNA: TGCGCCAGCAGCCAAGCCGGGACAGGTAACACTGAAGCTTTCTTT.